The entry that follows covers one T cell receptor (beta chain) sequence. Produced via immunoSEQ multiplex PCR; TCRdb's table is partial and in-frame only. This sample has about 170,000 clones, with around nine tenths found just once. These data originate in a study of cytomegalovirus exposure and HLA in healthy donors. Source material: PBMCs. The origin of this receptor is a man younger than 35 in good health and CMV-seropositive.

CDR3 in DNA: TGTGCCAGTAGCCGGACAGCCCTGACCTACGAGCAGTACTTC. Translated, it gives CASSRTALTYEQYF. The chain combines TRBV19 with TRBJ2-7; D might be TRBD1 (6 bases). This CDR3 has 14 residues. The germline V gene has CDR1 LNHDA and CDR2 SQIVND (reference sequence). V lost 6 bases, J lost 2 bases, and 14 bases lay in between.